Reported below is one TCR beta chain. The data derive from a study of blood T cell repertoires in COVID-19. The wider study: Collection of acute and convalescent COVID-19 samples took place in the United States, Italy and Spain. T cells, B-cell-depleted T cells, or PBMCs supplied cDNA or gDNA.

Authors' analysis steps: From reference gene primer amplification, estimates of nucleated cell counts were derived. Some clones are missing from TCRdb's copy, which holds only in-frame ones; the method was immunoSEQ multiplex PCR. V and J calls and clone size are as listed in that table; D and trimming were resolved from the DNA. The data contain some 110,000 clones, under 90% of them singletons. V was pared by 2 bases and J by 8 bases, with 5 bases of the junction left unmatched. The CDR3 is 14 residues long. Germline V gives CDR1 SGHTA, CDR2 FQGTGA. The gene calls are TRBV7-3 and TRBJ1-3, with 8 bases that match TRBD1. The sequence was collected from an elderly man with acute or convalescent COVID-19. What was sequenced was peripheral blood. The CDR3 DNA reads as TGTGCCAGCAGCTTAGCCCCACAGGGGGACACCATATATTTT. Its translation: CASSLAPQGDTIYF.